The 17 T cell receptor beta chains reported below all come from one sample, sequenced in a study of blood T cells in healthy people across ages. For the second PCR, which ran for 7 to 11 cycles, a sample-barcoded 5' primer and a J-beta primer mix were used. TCRdb passed the 5' RACE reads through MiXCR, listing each CDR3 protein once. The data contain hundreds of thousands of distinct CDR3 sequences, around 54% of them seen just once; the ten biggest clones take up over 35%. Source material: blood. These receptors originate from a man in his 60s in good health.

V and J are TRBV7-2 and TRBJ2-1; 8 nucleotides line up with TRBD2. V trimming: 5 bases; J trimming: 5 bases; junction bases outside the gene matches: 8. Germline CDR1 SGHTA, CDR2 FQGNSA. This CDR3 region has 15 residues. CDR3 protein: CASSRKRGSDNEQFF. CDR3 nucleotide sequence: TGTGCCAGCAGCCGTAAGCGGGGGAGCGACAATGAGCAGTTCTTC.

This clonotype is a singleton in its sample. This rearrangement joins TRBV9 to TRBJ1-2, with 8 positions matching TRBD1. Trimming removed 0 bases from V and 4 bases from J; junction bases left unmatched: 11. The CDR3 loop spans 17 amino acids. Germline CDR1 SGDLS, CDR2 YYNGEE. CDR3 coding DNA: TGTGCCAGCAGCGTAGAGCCTGACAGGGGCGCTTCCTATGGCTACACCTTC. As protein: CASSVEPDRGASYGYTF.

This clonotype turned up a few times. This chain links TRBV6-1 with TRBJ2-7; 7 bases line up with TRBD1. Germline values: CDR1 MNHNS, CDR2 SASEGT. The V and J ends lost 4 bases and 2 bases, in that order; junction bases with no gene match: 8. This CDR3 has 15 residues. CDR3 residues: CASSVGRDRAYEQYF. DNA of the CDR3: TGTGCCAGCAGTGTAGGAAGGGACAGAGCCTACGAGCAGTACTTC.

The sample holds a few counts of this clonotype. The rearrangement links TRBV5-1 to TRBJ1-1; no definite D call. The germline V gene encodes CDR1 SGHRS and CDR2 YFSETQ. V lost 0 bases and J 1 base, leaving 10 bases between the germline ends. The CDR3 consists of 15 residues. CDR3 loop: CASSLADLPNTEAFF. In nucleotides, the CDR3 is TGCGCCAGCAGCTTGGCCGACCTGCCGAACACTGAAGCTTTCTTT. Together with reference TRBV5-1 and TRBJ1-1, the CDR3 gives the full variable domain: KAGVTQTPRYLIKTRGQQVTLSCSPISGHRSVSWYQQTPGQGLQFLFEYFSETQRNKGNFPGRFSGRQFSNSRSEMNVSTLELGDSALYLCASSLADLPNTEAFFGQGTRLTVV.

The V and J genes are TRBV2 and TRBJ1-2, with TRBD1 matching over 7 bases. The CDR3 loop spans 13 amino acids. V shed 6 bases, J shed 0 bases, and the junction held 1 base outside the gene matches. From germline, CDR1 is SNHLY and CDR2 FYNNEI. The CDR3 bases are TGTGCCAGCAGGGGACAGACTAACTATGGCTACACCTTC. It is translated as CASRGQTNYGYTF. Full variable domain (rest looked up from reference TRBV2 and TRBJ1-2): EPEVTQTPSHQVTQMGQEVILRCVPISNHLYFYWYRQILGQKVEFLVSFYNNEISEKSEIFDDQFSVERPDGSNFTLKIRSTKLEDSAMYFCASRGQTNYGYTFGSGTRLTVV.

This clonotype was seen only a few times. This sequence joins TRBV6-5 and TRBJ1-1, with 7 nucleotides matching TRBD1. Germline loops: CDR1 MNHEY, CDR2 SVGAGI. V lost 6 bases to trimming and J lost 8 bases; unmatched junction nucleotides: 9. The CDR3 spans 13 residues. CDR3 loop: CASSSPGDSEAFF. The CDR3 nucleotides are TGTGCCAGCAGCTCACCCGGGGACAGCGAAGCTTTCTTT.

The V gene is TRBV20-1, the J gene TRBJ2-5; 7 nucleotides match TRBD2. Per germline, CDR1 DFQATT and CDR2 SNEGSKA (reference sequence). The J segment lost 11 bases and the V segment lost 1 base, leaving 10 bases of the junction unmatched. This CDR3 is 13 amino acids long. CDR3 protein: CSARVGGREGQYF. In DNA, the CDR3 is TGCAGTGCTAGAGTAGGTGGCAGGGAGGGGCAGTACTTC.

The sample holds a few counts of this clonotype. The chain recombines TRBV7-2 with TRBJ2-5; a possible D gene is TRBD2 (5 bases). Germline loops: CDR1 SGHTA, CDR2 FQGNSA. The CDR3 covers 14 residues. Trimming removed 2 bases from V and 5 bases from J, with 12 bases in between. CDR3 sequence: CASSLNAGGETQYF. For the CDR3, the DNA is TGTGCCAGCAGCTTAAACGCGGGCGGCGAGACCCAGTACTTC. Using reference TRBV7-2 and TRBJ2-5 for the parts outside the CDR3, the full variable domain is GAGVSQSPSNKVTEKGKDVELRCDPISGHTALYWYRQSLGQGLEFLIYFQGNSAPDKSGLPSDRFSAERTGGSVSTLTIQRTQQEDSAVYLCASSLNAGGETQYFGPGTRLLVL.

The chain uses TRBV2 and TRBJ2-2; no clear D gene. V was trimmed by 4 bases and J by 4 bases, leaving 22 bases between them. The length of the CDR3 is 18 residues. Germline V gives CDR1 SNHLY, CDR2 FYNNEI. The CDR3 here is CASSGRHLTPVGTGELFF. The CDR3 region has the DNA TGTGCCAGCAGTGGGAGACACCTTACCCCGGTTGGCACCGGGGAGCTGTTTTTT.

This clonotype has a handful of counts. J is TRBJ2-7 and V is TRBV27; possibly TRBD1 for D (6 bases). CDR1 is MNHEY, CDR2 SMNVEV, per germline (reference sequence). Trimming took 4 bases from V and 1 from J, leaving 14 bases between them. The CDR3 length is 15 residues. The CDR3: CASSSPAGVSYEQYF. CDR3 nucleotides: TGTGCCAGCAGTTCCCCGGCAGGGGTGTCCTACGAGCAGTACTTC.

This rearrangement joins TRBV5-1 to TRBJ2-1; 7 bases line up with TRBD2. Germline V gene data show CDR1 as SGHRS and CDR2 as YFSETQ. With 3 bases clipped from V and 13 bases from J, the junction kept 4 bases outside the gene matches. This CDR3 is built from 11 residues. CDR3 coding DNA: TGCGCCAGCAGCTCGGGGACTACACAGTTCTTC. Residues: CASSSGTTQFF.

This clonotype was seen more than once but under ten times. This chain joins TRBV14 and TRBJ2-4; D tentatively reads TRBD1 or TRBD2 (5 bases each). The V and J ends lost 0 bases and 11 bases respectively, with 11 bases between them. CDR3 length: 13 amino acids. Germline-derived CDR1 and CDR2 are SGHDN and FVKESK. CDR3 region: CASSQDWQGLQYF. CDR3 nucleotide sequence: TGTGCCAGCAGCCAAGATTGGCAGGGACTTCAGTACTTC. Drawing the rest from reference TRBV14 and TRBJ2-4, the complete variable domain is EAGVTQFPSHSVIEKGQTVTLRCDPISGHDNLYWYRRVMGKEIKFLLHFVKESKQDESGMPNNRFLAERTGGTYSTLKVQPAELEDSGVYFCASSQDWQGLQYFGAGTRLSVL.

This rearrangement joins TRBV15 to TRBJ2-1; perhaps TRBD1 as D (6 bases). The CDR3 has 15 residues. Trimming stripped 0 bases from V and 8 bases from J, with 14 bases between. Germline V gene sequence: CDR1 LNHNV, CDR2 YYDKDF (reference sequence). CDR3 loop: CATSRDKQGSDEQFF. CDR3 nucleotide sequence: TGTGCCACCAGCAGAGATAAACAGGGATCGGATGAGCAGTTCTTC.

This clonotype was seen only once. This chain uses TRBV28 with TRBJ2-5; weak D call: TRBD1 (5 bases). The CDR3 spans 14 residues. In germline, CDR1 is MDHEN, CDR2 SYDVKM. Trimming cost V 8 bases and J 1 base, with 14 bases left between them. The chain's CDR3 is CASHPRQGQETQYF. The CDR3, as DNA: TGTGCCAGCCACCCTCGGCAGGGCCAAGAGACCCAGTACTTC.

J is TRBJ2-7 and V is TRBV9, with 9 bases lining up with TRBD1. The CDR3 length is 16 residues. Germline V lookup: CDR1 SGDLS, CDR2 YYNGEE. Unmatched junction bases numbered 11, after V lost 0 bases and J lost 7 bases. The CDR3 DNA is TGTGCCAGCAGCGTAGGGGACAGGGTAGTGGTGAATGAGCAGTACTTC. Its protein is CASSVGDRVVVNEQYF.

This chain uses TRBV6-1 with TRBJ2-7; D gene ambiguous. The CDR3 covers 15 residues. Germline V gene data show CDR1 as MNHNS and CDR2 as SASEGT. V dropped 0 bases and J dropped 3 bases, with 12 bases sitting between them. CDR3 residues: CASSEAGWAYYEQYF. The CDR3 DNA is TGTGCCAGCAGTGAAGCGGGTTGGGCCTACTACGAGCAGTACTTC.

This clonotype has more than one count but fewer than ten. The CDR3 reads CSARAGSGDIQYF. The CDR3 nucleotides read TGCAGTGCTAGAGCGGGGTCTGGGGACATTCAGTACTTC. The gene calls are TRBV20-1 and TRBJ2-4; the D gene is possibly TRBD2 (5 bases). This CDR3 contains 13 residues. Trimming removed 1 base at V and 8 bases at J, with 12 bases between. Germline CDR1 and CDR2: DFQATT and SNEGSKA (reference sequence).